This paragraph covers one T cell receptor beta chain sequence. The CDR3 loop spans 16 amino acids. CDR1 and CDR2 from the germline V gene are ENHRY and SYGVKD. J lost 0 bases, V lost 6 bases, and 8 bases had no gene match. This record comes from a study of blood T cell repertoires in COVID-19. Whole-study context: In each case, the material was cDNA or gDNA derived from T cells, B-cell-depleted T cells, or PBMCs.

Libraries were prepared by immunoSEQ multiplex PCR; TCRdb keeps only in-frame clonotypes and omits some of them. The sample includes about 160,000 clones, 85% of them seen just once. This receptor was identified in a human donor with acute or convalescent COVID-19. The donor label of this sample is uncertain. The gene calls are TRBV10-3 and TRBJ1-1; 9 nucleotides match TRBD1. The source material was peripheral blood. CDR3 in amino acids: CAIRQGAIYLNTEAFF. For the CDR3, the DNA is TGTGCCATCAGACAGGGGGCGATCTACCTGAACACTGAAGCTTTCTTT.